This T cell receptor beta chain was captured by sequencing in a study of post-analysis software for immune sequencing data. Built from TCR beta cDNA, the libraries had unique molecular identifiers in them. cDNA molecules numbering about 470,000 came from approximately 0.91 to 9.4 million T cells. TCRdb processed the PCR reads anew with MiXCR; each CDR3 protein has one entry. The sample shows some 260,000 distinct CDR3 sequences, approximately 34% of them seen only once. Study-wide results and limits: F-measure co-clustering was strong for batch-matched samples. Patients used five TRBV segments, including TRBV5-6, TRBV5-1 and TRBV20-1, more often than controls. For normalized Chao1 diversity, multiple sclerosis patients scored significantly lower than controls did.

This clonotype was seen a handful of times. The target antigen is unknown. Trimming cost V 0 bases and J 3 bases, with 10 bases left between them. This CDR3 region has 14 residues. Germline CDR1 is SGHRS and CDR2 is YFSETQ. Sequenced input: blood. The clonotype originates from a girl between 5 and 17 years old with multiple sclerosis. The V gene is TRBV5-1, the J gene TRBJ2-7, with D unclear. The CDR3 protein is CASSLDGSYYEQYF. In nucleotides, the CDR3 is TGCGCCAGCAGCTTGGATGGCAGCTACTACGAGCAGTACTTC.